This T cell receptor (beta chain) was obtained from a study of blood T cell repertoires in COVID-19. Overall study: Specimens from acute and convalescent COVID-19 originated in the United States, Italy and Spain.

Trimming at V came to 5 bases and at J to 4 bases, leaving 4 bases not matched to a gene. The CDR3 consists of 14 residues. CDR1 is LNHDA, CDR2 SQIVND, per germline (reference sequence). Only in-frame clones appear in the TCRdb table, and some are missing; sequencing was by immunoSEQ multiplex PCR. This sample has about 230,000 clones, with over 75% found just once. Seattle patients were enrolled while actively infected and followed longitudinally. This chain links TRBV19 with TRBJ2-2; TRBD1 matches 7 bases. Sequences were obtained from peripheral blood. The sequence came from a man aged 45-65 years with COVID-19, enrolled during active disease. The CDR3 loop reads CASSFTGATGELFF. The DNA of the CDR3 is TGTGCCAGTAGTTTCACAGGGGCCACCGGGGAGCTGTTTTTT.